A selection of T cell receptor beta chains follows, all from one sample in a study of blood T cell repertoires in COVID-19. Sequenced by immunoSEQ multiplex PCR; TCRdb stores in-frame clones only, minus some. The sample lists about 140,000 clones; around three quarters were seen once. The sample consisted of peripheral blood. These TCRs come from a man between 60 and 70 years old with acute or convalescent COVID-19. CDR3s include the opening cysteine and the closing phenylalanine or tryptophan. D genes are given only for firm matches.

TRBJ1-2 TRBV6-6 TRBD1 CASSNPRDRLNYGYTF TGTGCCAGCAGTAACCCACGGGACAGATTAAACTATGGCTACACCTTC
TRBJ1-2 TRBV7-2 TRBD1 CASSSPSGTGNYGYTF TGTGCCAGCAGCTCCCCGTCCGGGACAGGGAACTATGGCTACACCTTC
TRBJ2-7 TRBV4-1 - CASSQTSRAYEQYF TGCGCCAGCAGCCAGACTAGTCGGGCCTACGAGCAGTACTTC
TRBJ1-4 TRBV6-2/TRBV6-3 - CASSVRVLNEKLFF TGTGCCAGCAGCGTGAGGGTCTTGAATGAAAAACTGTTTTTT
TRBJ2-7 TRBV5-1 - CASSLDGSSYEQYF TGCGCCAGCAGCCTGGACGGGAGCTCCTACGAGCAGTACTTC
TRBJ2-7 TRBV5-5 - CASRKGLDLFYEQYF TGTGCCAGCAGGAAGGGGCTAGACCTCTTCTACGAGCAGTACTTC
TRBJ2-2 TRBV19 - CASSGRRNTGELFF TGTGCCAGTAGTGGCAGGCGGAACACCGGGGAGCTGTTTTTT
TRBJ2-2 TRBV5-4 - CASSLGQLNTGELFF TGTGCCAGCAGCCTCGGACAGCTGAACACCGGGGAGCTGTTTTTT
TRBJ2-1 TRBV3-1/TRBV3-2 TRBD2 CASSQVTSGSSYNEQFF TGTGCCAGCAGCCAGGTGACTAGCGGGAGCTCCTACAATGAGCAGTTCTTC
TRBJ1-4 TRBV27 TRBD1 CASRGTGEREKLFF TGTGCCAGCAGGGGGACAGGGGAACGGGAAAAACTGTTTTTT
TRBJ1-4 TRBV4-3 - CASSQDYGGRGDGKLFF TGCGCCAGCAGCCAAGATTATGGGGGCAGGGGCGACGGAAAACTGTTTTTT